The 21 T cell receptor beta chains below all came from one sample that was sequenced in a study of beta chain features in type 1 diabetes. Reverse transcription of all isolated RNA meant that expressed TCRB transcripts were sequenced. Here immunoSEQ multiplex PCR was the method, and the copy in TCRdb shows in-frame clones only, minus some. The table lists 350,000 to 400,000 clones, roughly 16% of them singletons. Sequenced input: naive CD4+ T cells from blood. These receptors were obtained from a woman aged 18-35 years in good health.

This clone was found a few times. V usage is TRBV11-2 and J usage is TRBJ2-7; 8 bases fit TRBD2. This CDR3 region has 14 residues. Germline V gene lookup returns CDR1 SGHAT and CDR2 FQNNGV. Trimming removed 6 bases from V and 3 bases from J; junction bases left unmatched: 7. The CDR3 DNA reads TGTGCCAGCAGTTCTATTAGCGGGATCTACGAGCAGTACTTC. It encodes CASSSISGIYEQYF.

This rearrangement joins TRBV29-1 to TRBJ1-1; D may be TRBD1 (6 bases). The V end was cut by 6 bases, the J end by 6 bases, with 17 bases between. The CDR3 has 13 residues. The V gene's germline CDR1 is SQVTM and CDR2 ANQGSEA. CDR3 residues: CSVKQGVGAEAFF. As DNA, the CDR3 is TGCAGCGTAAAACAGGGCGTTGGAGCTGAAGCTTTCTTT.

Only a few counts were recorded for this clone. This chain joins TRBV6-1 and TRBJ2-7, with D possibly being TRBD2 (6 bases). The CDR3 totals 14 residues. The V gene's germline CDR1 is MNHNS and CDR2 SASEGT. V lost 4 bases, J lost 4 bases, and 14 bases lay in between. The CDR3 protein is CASSAGREGYEQYF. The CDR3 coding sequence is TGTGCCAGCAGTGCCGGGAGAGAGGGTTACGAGCAGTACTTC.

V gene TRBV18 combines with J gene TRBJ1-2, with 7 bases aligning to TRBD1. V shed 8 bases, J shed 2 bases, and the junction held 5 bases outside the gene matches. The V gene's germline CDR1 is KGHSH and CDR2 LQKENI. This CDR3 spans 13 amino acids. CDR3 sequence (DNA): TGTGCCAGCAGAGGACAGGAGAACTATGGCTACACCTTC. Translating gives CASRGQENYGYTF.

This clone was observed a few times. CDR3 in DNA: TGTGCCTGGAGGGCGCGAGGCCAGAGAGCTTTCTTT. Amino acid sequence: CAWRARGQRAFF. V is TRBV30 and J is TRBJ1-1; D not certain. V lost 3 bases and J 10 bases, leaving 15 bases between the germline ends. The CDR3 contains 12 residues. Germline CDR1 and CDR2: GTSNPN and SVGIG (reference sequence).

The CDR3 DNA follows: TGTGCCACCAGAAGGGGCCCCGGTACTAGCACAGATACGCAGTATTTT. This encodes CATRRGPGTSTDTQYF. The chain employs TRBV15 and TRBJ2-3; D is perhaps TRBD1 (5 bases). The CDR3 has 16 residues. Trimming took 6 bases from V and 0 from J, leaving 16 bases between them. CDR1 LNHNV and CDR2 YYDKDF come from the germline V gene (reference sequence). Based on the CDR3 plus reference TRBV15 and TRBJ2-3, the full variable domain is DAMVIQNPRYQVTQFGKPVTLSCSQTLNHNVMYWYQQKSSQAPKLLFHYYDKDFNNEADTPDNFQSRRPNTSFCFLDIRSPGLGDTAMYLCATRRGPGTSTDTQYFGPGTRLTVL.

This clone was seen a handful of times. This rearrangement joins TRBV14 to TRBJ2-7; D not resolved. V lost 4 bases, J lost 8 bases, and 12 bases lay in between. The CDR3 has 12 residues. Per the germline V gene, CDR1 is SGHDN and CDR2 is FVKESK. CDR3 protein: CASSRSSNKQYF. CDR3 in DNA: TGTGCCAGCAGCCGGAGCAGCAACAAGCAGTACTTC. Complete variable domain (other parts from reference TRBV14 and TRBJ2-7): EAGVTQFPSHSVIEKGQTVTLRCDPISGHDNLYWYRRVMGKEIKFLLHFVKESKQDESGMPNNRFLAERTGGTYSTLKVQPAELEDSGVYFCASSRSSNKQYFGPGTRLTVT.

The CDR3 protein is CASRPREGTEAFF. In DNA form, the CDR3 reads TGTGCCAGCAGGCCGCGTGAGGGCACTGAAGCTTTCTTT. V and J are TRBV2 and TRBJ1-1, with no clear D. This CDR3 contains 13 residues. Looked up from germline, CDR1 is SNHLY and CDR2 is FYNNEI. V lost 6 bases to trimming and J lost 4 bases, with 12 bases between them.

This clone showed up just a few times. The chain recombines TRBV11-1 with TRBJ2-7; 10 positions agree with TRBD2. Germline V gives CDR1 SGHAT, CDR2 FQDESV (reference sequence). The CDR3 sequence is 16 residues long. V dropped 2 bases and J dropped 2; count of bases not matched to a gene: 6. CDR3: CASSLLGLAETYEQYF. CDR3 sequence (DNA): TGTGCCAGCAGCTTATTAGGACTAGCGGAGACCTACGAGCAGTACTTC.

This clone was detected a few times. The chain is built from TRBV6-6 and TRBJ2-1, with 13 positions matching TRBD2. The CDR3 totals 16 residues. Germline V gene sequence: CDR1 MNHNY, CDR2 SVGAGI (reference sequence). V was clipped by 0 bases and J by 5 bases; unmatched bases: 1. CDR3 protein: CASSYSGLAGDNEQFF. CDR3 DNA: TGTGCCAGCAGTTACTCCGGACTAGCGGGAGACAATGAGCAGTTCTTC.

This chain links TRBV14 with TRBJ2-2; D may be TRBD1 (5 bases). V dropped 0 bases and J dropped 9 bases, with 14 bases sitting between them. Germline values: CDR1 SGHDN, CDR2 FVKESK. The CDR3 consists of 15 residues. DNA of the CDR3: TGTGCCAGCAGCCAAGATTACAGGACCGTTCGGGAGCTGTTTTTT. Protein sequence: CASSQDYRTVRELFF.

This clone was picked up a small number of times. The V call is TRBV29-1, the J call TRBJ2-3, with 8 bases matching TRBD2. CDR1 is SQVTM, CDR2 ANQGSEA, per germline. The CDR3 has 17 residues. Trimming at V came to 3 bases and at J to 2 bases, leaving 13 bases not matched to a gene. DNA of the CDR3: TGCAGCGTTGATAGAGGCCGGGGGGGACGATTCACAGATACGCAGTATTTT. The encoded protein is CSVDRGRGGRFTDTQYF.

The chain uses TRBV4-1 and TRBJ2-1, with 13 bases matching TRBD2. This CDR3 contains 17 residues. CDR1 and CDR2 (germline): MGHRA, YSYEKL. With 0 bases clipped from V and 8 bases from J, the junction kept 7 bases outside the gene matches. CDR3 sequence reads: CASSQDWGLAGRDEQFF. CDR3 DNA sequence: TGCGCCAGCAGCCAAGATTGGGGACTAGCGGGACGGGATGAGCAGTTCTTC.

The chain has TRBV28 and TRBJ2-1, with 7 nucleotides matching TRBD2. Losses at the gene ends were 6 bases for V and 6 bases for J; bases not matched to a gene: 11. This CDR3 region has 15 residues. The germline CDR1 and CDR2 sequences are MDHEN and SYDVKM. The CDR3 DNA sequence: TGTGCCAGCAGCCTGGCTAGCGGTTCCGTCAATGAGCAGTTCTTC. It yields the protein CASSLASGSVNEQFF.

CDR3 nucleotides: TGCAGCGTTCGACTAGCGGGTGCCTACGAGCAGTACTTC. Its protein product is CSVRLAGAYEQYF. V is TRBV29-1 and J is TRBJ2-5; TRBD2 matches 10 bases. The DNA end favors TRBJ2-7, so the J call may be wrong. Germline lookup yields CDR1 SQVTM and CDR2 ANQGSEA. The CDR3 has 13 residues.

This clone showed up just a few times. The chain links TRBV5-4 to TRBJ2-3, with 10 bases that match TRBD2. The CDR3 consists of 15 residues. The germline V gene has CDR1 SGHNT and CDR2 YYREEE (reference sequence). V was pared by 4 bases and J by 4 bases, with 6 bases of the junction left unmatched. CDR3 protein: CASSDSSGSPDTQYF. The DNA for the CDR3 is TGTGCCAGCAGCGACTCTAGCGGGAGCCCAGATACGCAGTATTTT.

The CDR3 sequence: CASSYSRGPGANVLTF. The CDR3 nucleotides read TGTGCCAGCAGTTACTCTAGGGGGCCTGGGGCCAACGTCCTGACTTTC. The gene calls are TRBV6-5 and TRBJ2-6, with 7 bases fitting TRBD1. Germline lookup yields CDR1 MNHEY and CDR2 SVGAGI. There are 16 residues in the CDR3. The trim removed 0 bases at V and 2 bases at J, leaving 1 base unmatched.

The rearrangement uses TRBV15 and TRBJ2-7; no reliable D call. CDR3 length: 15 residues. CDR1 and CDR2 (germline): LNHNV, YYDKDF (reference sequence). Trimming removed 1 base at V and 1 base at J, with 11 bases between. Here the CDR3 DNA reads TGTGCCACCAGCAGAGCCGGAGCGACTTCCTACGAGCAGTACTTC. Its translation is CATSRAGATSYEQYF.

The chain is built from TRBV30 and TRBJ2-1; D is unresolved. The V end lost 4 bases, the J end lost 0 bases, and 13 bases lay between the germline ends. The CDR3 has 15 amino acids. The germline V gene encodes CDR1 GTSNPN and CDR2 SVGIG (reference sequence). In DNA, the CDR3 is TGTGCCTGGACTGTCGGAGTTAGCTCCTACAATGAGCAGTTCTTC. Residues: CAWTVGVSSYNEQFF.

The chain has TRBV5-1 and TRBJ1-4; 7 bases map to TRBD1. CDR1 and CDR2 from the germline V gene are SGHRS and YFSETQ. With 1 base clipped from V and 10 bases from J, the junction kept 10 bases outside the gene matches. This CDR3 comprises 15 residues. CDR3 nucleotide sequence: TGCGCCAGCAGCTTGTCAGAGGACAGGCATAGAAAACTGTTTTTT. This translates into CASSLSEDRHRKLFF.

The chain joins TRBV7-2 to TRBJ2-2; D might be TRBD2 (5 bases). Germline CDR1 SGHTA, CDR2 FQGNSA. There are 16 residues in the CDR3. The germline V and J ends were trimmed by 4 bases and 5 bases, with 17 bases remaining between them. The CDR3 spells CASSSDFSRGTGELFF. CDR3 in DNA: TGTGCCAGCAGCTCCGACTTCTCCCGGGGTACCGGGGAGCTGTTTTTT.